The rows below give T cell receptor beta chains drawn from one sample of a study of CD8+CD57+ T cells in acquired aplastic anemia. TCRdb processed the reads anew with MiXCR; each CDR3 protein has one entry. This sample carries 200,000 to 250,000 distinct CDR3 sequences, 65% of them seen once, and the ten largest clones take around three fifths. Sequenced material: sorted CD4+, CD8+, or CD8+CD57+ T cells (not recorded which) from PBMCs. The origin of the receptors is a human donor with aplastic anemia. Both conserved end residues are trimmed from each CDR3. Not every row has a clone size; where given, it reads once, few, many or a size class.

TRBV7-3	few	ASSSSGTNTEAF
TRBV15	few	ATSSSRSGQGTYEQY
TRBV20-1	few	SARGGLAGGTQY
TRBV9	NA	ASSVEGMGETQY
TRBV7-3	NA	ASSIAGGGDTQY
TRBV20-1	NA	STWGRADEQY
TRBV2	NA	ASSEGQGYGYT
TRBV7-9	few	ASSAGQGIDGYT
TRBV29-1	NA	SGLEDYEQY
TRBV2	NA	ASASVGRGQETQY
TRBV2	NA	ATDSSNEQF
TRBV3-1	NA	ASSKQGEGEQF
TRBV4-1	many	ASSWAGGGADTQY
TRBV2	few	ASGPTGNYGYT
TRBV15	NA	ATGRAWGNTIY
TRBV5-1	once	ASSMPGTGGDYEQF
TRBV7-9	NA	ASVGGENTKAF
TRBV29-1	NA	SVEGSQGKNYGYT
TRBV7-6	medium-sized	ASSLIGGGYEQY
TRBV19	NA	ASSIRRGPYGYT
TRBV24-1	NA	ATSDSRIANTEAF
TRBV10-3	many	AISELDRVGTEAF
TRBV7-8	NA	ASSPQTGSPLH
TRBV3-1	many	ASSQARDSFYEQY
TRBV7-6	many	ASSLWGSYNEQF
TRBV5-1	few	ASSLVGTEETQY
TRBV7-9	many	ASSLEEGPYNEQF
TRBV24-1	NA	ATSDQSGTQY
TRBV19	NA	AISGGETQY
TRBV11-2	few	ASSSPREGPSYNEQF
TRBV9	NA	ASSVGGRGIHEQY
TRBV14	once	ASSQDLAGVTQY
TRBV24-1	NA	ATSLAGEYEQF
TRBV20-1	many	SASRTSQFTDTQY